This T cell receptor (beta chain) was documented in a study of blood T cell repertoires in COVID-19. Looking at the study overall: COVID-19 samples, acute and convalescent, were from the United States, Italy and Spain. PBMCs, B-cell-depleted T cells, or T cells were the source of the cDNA or gDNA that made up the material.

V lost 4 bases and J lost 5, with 19 bases in between. The germline gives CDR1 SGDLS, CDR2 YYNGEE. The CDR3 has 15 residues. Here immunoSEQ multiplex PCR was the method, and the copy in TCRdb shows in-frame clones only, minus some. Of a few hundred thousand clones in the sample, 85% are singletons; the top ten hold roughly 3.7%. The sequenced material came from peripheral blood. This TCR was sampled from a woman between 18 and 29 years old with acute or convalescent COVID-19. This chain uses TRBV9 with TRBJ2-7; D possibly corresponds to TRBD2 (6 bases). The CDR3 coding sequence is TGTGCCAGCAGCCCGGCGGGGACTCCCGGCAACGAGCAGTACTTC. It codes for CASSPAGTPGNEQYF.